This T cell receptor beta chain was observed in a study of CD8+ T cells in alopecia areata. For the study at large: Treated patients received severity scores based on the percentage of scalp area affected.

The CDR3 loop spans 14 amino acids. Germline V gives CDR1 SGHAT, CDR2 FQNNGV. V trimming: 5 bases; J trimming: 6 bases; junction bases outside the gene matches: 10. This clone has a handful of counts. Stated treatment: oral pan-JAK inhibitor, 5-10 mg twice daily. It was cDNA, reverse transcribed from extracted RNA, that served as the sequencing template. Produced via immunoSEQ multiplex PCR; TCRdb's table is partial and in-frame only. The repertoire has tens of thousands of clones, approximately 70% of them found once; the top ten carry 15% to 20%. The rearrangement uses TRBV11-2 and TRBJ2-7, with 7 bases matching TRBD1. The source was CD8+ T cells sorted from blood, collected at approximately week 42, from a patient treated with tofacitinib. The sequence came from a human donor with alopecia areata. The CDR3 bases are TGTGCCAGCAGCATGGGACAGTTGGTTAGCGAGCAGTACTTC. It yields the protein CASSMGQLVSEQYF.